This T cell receptor (beta chain) is drawn from a study of T-cell reconstitution after alpha-beta-depleted transplantation in children. Study results and caveats: Newly made T cells mostly supplied T-cell counts and diversity one year after transplant. About two months after transplant, alpha-beta T cells reportedly came from several hundred expanded graft clones. Surviving recipient T cells and intrathymic progenitors accounted for some patients' high TCRbeta diversity at day 60.

Unique molecular identifiers featured in how the TCRbeta library was prepared. One entry per CDR3 protein, called by TCRdb with MiXCR from the PCR reads. The sample shows around 300,000 distinct CDR3 sequences, 11% of them seen only once. Germline loops: CDR1 MNHEY, CDR2 SMNVEV (reference sequence). V trimming: 8 bases; J trimming: 10 bases; junction bases outside the gene matches: 13. The CDR3 totals 14 residues. This clonotype was detected many times. Its antigen is still unknown. The receptor was isolated from a male patient aged 2 to 10 who had a stem cell transplant for chronic granulomatous disease, so the T cells may come from the graft donor. This material consisted of peripheral blood, taken 180 days after TCRalphabeta/CD19-depleted stem cell transplant. The chain recombines TRBV27 with TRBJ1-4; TRBD1 matches at 7 bases. The CDR3 DNA follows: TGTGCCAGCCGACCAGGACAGGTCGGCGGAAAACTGTTTTTT. Its protein is CASRPGQVGGKLFF. The variable domain in full, completed from reference TRBV27 and TRBJ1-4, reads EAQVTQNPRYLITVTGKKLTVTCSQNMNHEYMSWYRQDPGLGLRQIYYSMNVEVTDKGDVPEGYKVSRKEKRNFPLILESPSPNQTSLYFCASRPGQVGGKLFFGSGTQLSVL.